The sequence of this T cell receptor (beta chain) was determined in a study of T cell responses to AZD1222 COVID-19 vaccine. Produced via immunoSEQ multiplex PCR; TCRdb's table is partial and in-frame only. The sample carries about 150,000 clones, roughly 90% recorded once. Study observations and caveats: There were repertoire samples only from the period after the peak T cell response. CD4 TCRs associated with vaccination spanned spike, dominating at 160-218 and 743-854. It should be noted that donors were predominantly white British and more often female, and clonal diversity was possibly underestimated. Spike-specific TCR breadth rose after two AZD1222 doses, and depth rose as well.

About this clone: The antigen remains unidentified.

Sequencing was performed on peripheral blood, taken 28 days after the second AZD1222 dose. This TCR was recovered from an adult who received the AZD1222 COVID-19 vaccine.

DNA of the CDR3: TGTGGGGCTAGGGTGACAACGAACACTGAAGCTTTCTTT. It specifies CGARVTTNTEAFF. This chain links TRBV30 with TRBJ1-1; D remains unclear. The CDR3 runs to 13 residues. Per the germline V gene, CDR1 is GTSNPN and CDR2 is SVGIG (reference sequence).